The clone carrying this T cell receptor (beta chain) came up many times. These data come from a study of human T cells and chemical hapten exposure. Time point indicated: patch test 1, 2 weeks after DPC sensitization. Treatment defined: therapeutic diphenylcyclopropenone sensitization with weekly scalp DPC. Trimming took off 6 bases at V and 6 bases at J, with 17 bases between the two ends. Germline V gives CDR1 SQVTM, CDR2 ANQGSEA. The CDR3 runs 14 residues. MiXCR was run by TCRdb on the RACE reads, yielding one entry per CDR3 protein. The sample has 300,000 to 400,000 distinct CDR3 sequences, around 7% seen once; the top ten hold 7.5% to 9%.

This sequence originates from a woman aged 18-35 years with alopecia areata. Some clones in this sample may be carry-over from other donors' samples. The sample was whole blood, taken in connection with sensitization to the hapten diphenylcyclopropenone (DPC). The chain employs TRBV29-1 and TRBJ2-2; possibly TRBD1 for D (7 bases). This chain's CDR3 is CSVGGTAKSGELFF. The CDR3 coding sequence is TGCAGCGTGGGCGGGACAGCCAAGTCCGGGGAGCTGTTTTTT.